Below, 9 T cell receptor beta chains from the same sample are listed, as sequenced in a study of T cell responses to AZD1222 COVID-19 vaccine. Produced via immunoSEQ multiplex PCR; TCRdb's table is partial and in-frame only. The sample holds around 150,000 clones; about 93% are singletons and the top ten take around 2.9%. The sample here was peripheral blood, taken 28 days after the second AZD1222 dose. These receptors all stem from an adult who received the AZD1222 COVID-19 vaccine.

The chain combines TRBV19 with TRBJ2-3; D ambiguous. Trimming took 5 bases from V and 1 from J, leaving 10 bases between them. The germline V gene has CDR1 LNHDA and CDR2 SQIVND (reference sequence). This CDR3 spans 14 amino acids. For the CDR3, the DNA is TGTGCCAGTAGTCCCCGGGTCGGCACAGATACGCAGTATTTT. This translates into CASSPRVGTDTQYF.

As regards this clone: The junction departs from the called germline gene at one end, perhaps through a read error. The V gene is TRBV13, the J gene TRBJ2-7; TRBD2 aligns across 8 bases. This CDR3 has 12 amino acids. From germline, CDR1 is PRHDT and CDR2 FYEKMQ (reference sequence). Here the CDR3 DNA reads TGTGCCAGCTCTATTCCCTCGGGACTAGTAATCTTC. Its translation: CASSIPSGLVIF.

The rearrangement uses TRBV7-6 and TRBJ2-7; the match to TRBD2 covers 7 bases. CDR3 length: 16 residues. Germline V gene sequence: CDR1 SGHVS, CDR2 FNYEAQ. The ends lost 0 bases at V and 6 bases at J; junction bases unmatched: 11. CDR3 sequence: CASSLAEAGAWVEQYF. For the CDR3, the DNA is TGTGCCAGCAGCTTAGCGGAGGCGGGAGCCTGGGTCGAGCAGTACTTC. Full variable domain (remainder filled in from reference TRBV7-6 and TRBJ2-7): GAGVSQSPRYKVTKRGQDVALRCDPISGHVSLYWYRQALGQGPEFLTYFNYEAQQDKSGLPNDRFSAERPEGSISTLTIQRTEQRDSAMYRCASSLAEAGAWVEQYFGPGTRLTVT.

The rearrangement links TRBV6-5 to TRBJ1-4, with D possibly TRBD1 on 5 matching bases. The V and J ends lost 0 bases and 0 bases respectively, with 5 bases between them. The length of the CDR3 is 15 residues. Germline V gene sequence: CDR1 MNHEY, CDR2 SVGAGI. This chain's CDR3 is CASSYSGATNEKLFF. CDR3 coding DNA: TGTGCCAGCAGTTACTCGGGGGCAACTAATGAAAAACTGTTTTTT.

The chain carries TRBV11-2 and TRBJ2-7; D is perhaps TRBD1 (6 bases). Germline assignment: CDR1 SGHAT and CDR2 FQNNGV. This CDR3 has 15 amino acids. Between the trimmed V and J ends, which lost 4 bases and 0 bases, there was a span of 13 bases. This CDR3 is CASSSQGSGSYEQYF. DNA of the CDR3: TGTGCCAGCAGCTCACAGGGATCGGGCTCCTACGAGCAGTACTTC.

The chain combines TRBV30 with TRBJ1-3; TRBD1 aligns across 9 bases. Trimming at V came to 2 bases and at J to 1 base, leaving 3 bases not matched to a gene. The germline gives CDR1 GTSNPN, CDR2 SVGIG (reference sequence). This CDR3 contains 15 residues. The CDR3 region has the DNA TGTGCCTGGAGTTACGGGACAGGGTCTGGAAACACCATATATTTT. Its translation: CAWSYGTGSGNTIYF.

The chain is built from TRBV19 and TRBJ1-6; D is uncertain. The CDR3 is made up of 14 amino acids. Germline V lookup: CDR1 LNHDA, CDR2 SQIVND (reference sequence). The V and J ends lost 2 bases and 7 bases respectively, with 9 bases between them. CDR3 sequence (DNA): TGTGCCAGTAGTATACTCGCAGACAATTCACCCCTCCACTTT. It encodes CASSILADNSPLHF.

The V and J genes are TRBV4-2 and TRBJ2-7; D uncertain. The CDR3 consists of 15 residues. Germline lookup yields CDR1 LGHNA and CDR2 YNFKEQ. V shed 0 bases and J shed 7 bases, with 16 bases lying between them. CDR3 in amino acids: CASSQDTLGRREQYF. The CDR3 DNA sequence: TGTGCCAGCAGCCAAGACACCCTCGGAAGGCGGGAGCAGTACTTC.

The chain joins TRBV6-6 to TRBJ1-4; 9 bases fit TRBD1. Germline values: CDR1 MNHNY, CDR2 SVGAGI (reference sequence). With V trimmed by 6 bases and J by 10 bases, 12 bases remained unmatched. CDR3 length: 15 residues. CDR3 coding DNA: TGTGCCAGCAGGACTAAGGTGACGGACAGGGGAAAACTGTTTTTT. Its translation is CASRTKVTDRGKLFF.